This T cell receptor beta chain originates from a study of blood T cells in healthy people across ages. Study as a whole: Using template switching, researchers captured about one barcoded beta molecule for each two T cells.

A sample-barcoded 5' primer and a J-beta primer mix were used in a second PCR of roughly 6 to 11 cycles. TCRdb ran MiXCR on the 5' RACE reads and lists one entry per CDR3 protein. The sample carries about 1.4 million distinct CDR3 sequences, approximately 63% recorded once. The ends were cut back, 5 bases at V and 3 bases at J, with 10 bases in the middle. Per germline, CDR1 MNHEY and CDR2 SVGAGI. The length of the CDR3 is 13 residues. Sequenced sample: blood. This receptor was taken from a man in his late teens or twenties in good health. The chain recombines TRBV6-5 with TRBJ1-1, with D uncertain. CDR3 sequence: CASSDDTYTEAFF. Written as DNA, the CDR3 is TGTGCCAGCAGTGACGATACTTACACTGAAGCTTTCTTT.